This T cell receptor (beta chain) was recovered during a study of shared T cell receptors in the human thymus. Produced via immunoSEQ multiplex PCR; TCRdb's table is partial and in-frame only. The data show roughly 500,000 clones, about 84% seen once. The germline V gene has CDR1 LGHNT and CDR2 FRNRAP. V dropped 3 bases and J dropped 4; count of bases not matched to a gene: 6. This CDR3 is built from 15 residues. The sample also formed part of further work on human thymus T cells. As that study records: Healthy Finnish infants undergoing corrective surgery for congenital heart defects were the donors. Thymus pieces cut out during corrective heart surgery were the tissue that was used. Thymic as well as blood repertoires seemed to favor certain V and J genes unevenly. Unrelated individuals reportedly shared highly overlapping thymic TCR repertoires.

Sequenced sample: thymocytes. The TCR was taken from a boy younger than two with a congenital heart defect. This chain links TRBV12-5 with TRBJ2-5; 9 positions match TRBD1. CDR3 nucleotides: TGTGCTAGTGGTTTCCATGACAGGGGGGGAGAGACCCAGTACTTC. This codes for CASGFHDRGGETQYF.